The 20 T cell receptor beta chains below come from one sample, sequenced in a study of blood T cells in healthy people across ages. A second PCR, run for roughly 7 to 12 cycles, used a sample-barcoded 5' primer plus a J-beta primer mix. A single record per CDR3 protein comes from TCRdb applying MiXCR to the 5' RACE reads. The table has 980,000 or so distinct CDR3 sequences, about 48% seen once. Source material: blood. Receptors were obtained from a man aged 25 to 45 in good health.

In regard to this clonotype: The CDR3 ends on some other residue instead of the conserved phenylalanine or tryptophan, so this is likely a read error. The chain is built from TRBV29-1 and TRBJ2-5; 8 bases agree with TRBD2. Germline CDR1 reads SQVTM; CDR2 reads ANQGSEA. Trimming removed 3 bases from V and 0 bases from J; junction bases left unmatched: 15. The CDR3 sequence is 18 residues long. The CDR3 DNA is TGCAGCGTTGAGGGGGACTCCAGCGGGAGCCAGTACCAAGAGACCCAGTACCTC. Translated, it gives CSVEGDSSGSQYQETQYL.

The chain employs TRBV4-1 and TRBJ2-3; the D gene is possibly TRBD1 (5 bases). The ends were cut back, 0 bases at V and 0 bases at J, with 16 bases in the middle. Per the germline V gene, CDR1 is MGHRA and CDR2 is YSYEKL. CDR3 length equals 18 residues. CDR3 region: CASSQEGGATTSTDTQYF. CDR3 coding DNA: TGCGCCAGCAGCCAAGAGGGTGGGGCCACCACGAGCACAGATACGCAGTATTTT.

The DNA of the CDR3 is TGTGCCACCAGCAGAGTAGGGGAAAGCTCCTACAATGAGCAGTACTTC. Translating it yields CATSRVGESSYNEQYF. The chain joins TRBV15 to TRBJ2-1; tentatively, D is TRBD1 (5 bases). The DNA end lines up better with TRBJ2-7; the J call may be wrong. The CDR3 runs 16 residues. Germline CDR1 is LNHNV and CDR2 is YYDKDF (reference sequence).

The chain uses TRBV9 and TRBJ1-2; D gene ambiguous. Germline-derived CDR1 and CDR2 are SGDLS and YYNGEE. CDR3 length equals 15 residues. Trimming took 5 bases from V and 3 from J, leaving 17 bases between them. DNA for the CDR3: TGTGCCAGCAGTGCCACCCCGGGCAGTGACTATGGCTACACCTTC. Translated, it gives CASSATPGSDYGYTF.

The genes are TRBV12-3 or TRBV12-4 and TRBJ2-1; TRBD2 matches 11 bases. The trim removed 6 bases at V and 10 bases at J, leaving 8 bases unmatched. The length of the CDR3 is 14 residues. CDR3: CASRVAGGPREQFF. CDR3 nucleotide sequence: TGTGCCAGCAGGGTAGCGGGGGGGCCCCGAGAGCAGTTCTTC.

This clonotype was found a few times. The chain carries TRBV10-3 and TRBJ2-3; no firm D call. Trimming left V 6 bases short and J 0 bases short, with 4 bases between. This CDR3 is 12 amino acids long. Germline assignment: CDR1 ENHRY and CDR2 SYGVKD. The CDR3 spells CAISTSTDTQYF. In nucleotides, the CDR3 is TGTGCCATCAGCACCAGCACAGATACGCAGTATTTT.

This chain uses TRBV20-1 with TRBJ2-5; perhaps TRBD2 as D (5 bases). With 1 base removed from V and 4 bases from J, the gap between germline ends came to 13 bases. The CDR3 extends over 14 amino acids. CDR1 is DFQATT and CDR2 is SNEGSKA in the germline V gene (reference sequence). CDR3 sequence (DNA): TGCAGTGCTAGAGCCCCGGGGTCCCCAGAGACCCAGTACTTC. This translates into CSARAPGSPETQYF.

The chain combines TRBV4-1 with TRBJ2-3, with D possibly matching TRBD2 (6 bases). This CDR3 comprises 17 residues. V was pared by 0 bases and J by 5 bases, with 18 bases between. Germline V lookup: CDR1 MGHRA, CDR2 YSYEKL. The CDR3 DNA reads TGCGCCAGCAGCCAAGATTCATGGAGCGGGCAAGGAGATACGCAGTATTTT. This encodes CASSQDSWSGQGDTQYF.

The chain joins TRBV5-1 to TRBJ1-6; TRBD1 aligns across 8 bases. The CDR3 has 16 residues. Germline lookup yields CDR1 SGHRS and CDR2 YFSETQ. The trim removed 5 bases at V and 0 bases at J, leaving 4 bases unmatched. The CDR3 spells CASRSGGSSYNSPLHF. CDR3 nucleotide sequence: TGCGCCAGCAGGTCAGGGGGCAGCTCCTATAATTCACCCCTCCACTTT.

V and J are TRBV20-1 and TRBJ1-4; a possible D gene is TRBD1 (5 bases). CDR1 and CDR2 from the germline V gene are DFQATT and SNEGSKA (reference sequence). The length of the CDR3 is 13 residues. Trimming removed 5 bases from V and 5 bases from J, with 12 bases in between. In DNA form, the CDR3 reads TGCAGTGCTGAAGGGACGGGGAATGAAAAACTGTTTTTT. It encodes CSAEGTGNEKLFF.

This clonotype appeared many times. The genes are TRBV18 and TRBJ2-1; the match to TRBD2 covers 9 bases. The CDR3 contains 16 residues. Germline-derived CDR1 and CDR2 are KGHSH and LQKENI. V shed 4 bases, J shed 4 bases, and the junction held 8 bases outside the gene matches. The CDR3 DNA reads TGTGCCAGCTCACGATTAGGTAGCGGGAGTTACAATGAGCAGTTCTTC. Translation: CASSRLGSGSYNEQFF. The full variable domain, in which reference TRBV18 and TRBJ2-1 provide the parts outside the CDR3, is NAGVMQNPRHLVRRRGQEARLRCSPMKGHSHVYWYRQLPEEGLKFMVYLQKENIIDESGMPKERFSAEFPKEGPSILRIQQVVRGDSAAYFCASSRLGSGSYNEQFFGPGTRLTVL.

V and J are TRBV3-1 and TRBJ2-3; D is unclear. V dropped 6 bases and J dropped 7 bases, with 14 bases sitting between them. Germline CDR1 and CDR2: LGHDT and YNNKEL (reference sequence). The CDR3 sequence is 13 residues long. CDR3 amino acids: CASRGIELYTQYF. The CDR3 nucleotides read TGTGCCAGCAGGGGGATCGAGCTCTATACGCAGTATTTT.

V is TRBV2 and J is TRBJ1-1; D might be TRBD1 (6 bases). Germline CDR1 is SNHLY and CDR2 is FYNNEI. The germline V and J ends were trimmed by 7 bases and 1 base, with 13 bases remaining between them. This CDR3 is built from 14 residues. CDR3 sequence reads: CASNPGHTNTEAFF. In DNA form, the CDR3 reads TGTGCCAGCAATCCGGGACATACGAACACTGAAGCTTTCTTT. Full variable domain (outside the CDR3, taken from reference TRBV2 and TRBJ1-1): EPEVTQTPSHQVTQMGQEVILRCVPISNHLYFYWYRQILGQKVEFLVSFYNNEISEKSEIFDDQFSVERPDGSNFTLKIRSTKLEDSAMYFCASNPGHTNTEAFFGQGTRLTVV.

The CDR3 loop reads CASSFRLAGAADTQYF. The CDR3 DNA reads as TGTGCCAGCAGCTTTCGACTAGCGGGGGCTGCAGATACGCAGTATTTT. The chain is built from TRBV11-2 and TRBJ2-3, with 12 bases fitting TRBD2. This CDR3 has 16 residues. CDR1 is SGHAT and CDR2 is FQNNGV in the germline V gene. V shed 3 bases, J shed 4 bases, and the junction held 5 bases outside the gene matches.

CDR3 DNA sequence: TGTGCCAGCAGCTCGAGGCGGGGGATGAACACTGAAGCTTTCTTT. Protein product: CASSSRRGMNTEAFF. The gene calls are TRBV7-9 and TRBJ1-1; tentative D call: TRBD1 (5 bases). Germline V lookup: CDR1 SEHNR, CDR2 FQNEAQ (reference sequence). V gave up 4 bases and J gave up 0 bases, with 12 bases separating them. The CDR3 consists of 15 residues.

The CDR3 DNA reads TGTGCCAGCAGTACGCGGACAGGGGGGAACTATGGCTACACCTTC. Protein sequence: CASSTRTGGNYGYTF. The chain has TRBV6-5 and TRBJ1-2, with 10 bases matching TRBD1. The V segment lost 5 bases and the J segment 2 bases; nucleotides outside the gene matches: 5. Per germline, CDR1 MNHEY and CDR2 SVGAGI. The length of the CDR3 is 15 residues.

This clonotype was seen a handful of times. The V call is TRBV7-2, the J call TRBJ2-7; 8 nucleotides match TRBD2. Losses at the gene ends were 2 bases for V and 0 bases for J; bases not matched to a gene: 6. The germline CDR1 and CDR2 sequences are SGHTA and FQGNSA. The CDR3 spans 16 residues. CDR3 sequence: CASSLWGGGPSYEQYF. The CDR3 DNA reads TGTGCCAGCAGCTTATGGGGCGGGGGGCCCTCCTACGAGCAGTACTTC.

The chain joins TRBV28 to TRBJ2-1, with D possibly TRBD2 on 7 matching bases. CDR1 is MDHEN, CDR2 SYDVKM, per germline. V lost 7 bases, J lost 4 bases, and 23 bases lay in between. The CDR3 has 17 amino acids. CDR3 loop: CASTRYDGGLTYNEQFF. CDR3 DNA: TGTGCCAGCACTCGATATGACGGGGGGCTTACGTACAATGAGCAGTTCTTC.

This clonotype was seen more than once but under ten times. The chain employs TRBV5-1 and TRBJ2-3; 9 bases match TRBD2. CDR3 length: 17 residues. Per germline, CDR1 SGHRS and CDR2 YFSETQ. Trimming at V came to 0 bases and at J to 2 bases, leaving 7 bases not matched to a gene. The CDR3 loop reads CASSLAPSGANTDTQYF. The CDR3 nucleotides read TGCGCCAGCAGCTTGGCTCCTAGCGGGGCAAACACAGATACGCAGTATTTT. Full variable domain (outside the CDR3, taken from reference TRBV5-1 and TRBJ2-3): KAGVTQTPRYLIKTRGQQVTLSCSPISGHRSVSWYQQTPGQGLQFLFEYFSETQRNKGNFPGRFSGRQFSNSRSEMNVSTLELGDSALYLCASSLAPSGANTDTQYFGPGTRLTVL.

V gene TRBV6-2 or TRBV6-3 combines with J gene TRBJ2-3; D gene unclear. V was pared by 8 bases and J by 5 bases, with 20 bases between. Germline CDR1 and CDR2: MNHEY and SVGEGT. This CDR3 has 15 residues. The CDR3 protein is CASSFLDSRQDTQYF. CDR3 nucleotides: TGTGCCAGCTCCTTCCTTGATAGCCGTCAAGATACGCAGTATTTT.